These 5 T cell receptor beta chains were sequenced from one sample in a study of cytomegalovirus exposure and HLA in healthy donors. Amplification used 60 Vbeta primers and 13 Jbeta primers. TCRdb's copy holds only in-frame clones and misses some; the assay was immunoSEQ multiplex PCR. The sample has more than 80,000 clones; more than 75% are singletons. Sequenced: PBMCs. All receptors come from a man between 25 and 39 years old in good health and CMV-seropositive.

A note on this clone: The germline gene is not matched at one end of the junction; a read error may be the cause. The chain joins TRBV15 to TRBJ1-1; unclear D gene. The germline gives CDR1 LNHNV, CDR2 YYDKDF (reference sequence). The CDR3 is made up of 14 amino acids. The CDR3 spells CATNRDQMNTEAFF. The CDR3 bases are TGTGCCACCAACAGAGACCAAATGAACACTGAAGCTTTCTTT.

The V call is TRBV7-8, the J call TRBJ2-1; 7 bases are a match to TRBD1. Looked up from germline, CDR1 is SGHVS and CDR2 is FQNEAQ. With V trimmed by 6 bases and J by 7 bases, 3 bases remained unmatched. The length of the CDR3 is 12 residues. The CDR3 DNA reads TGTGCCAGCAGTCAACAGGGGAATGAGCAGTTCTTC. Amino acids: CASSQQGNEQFF.

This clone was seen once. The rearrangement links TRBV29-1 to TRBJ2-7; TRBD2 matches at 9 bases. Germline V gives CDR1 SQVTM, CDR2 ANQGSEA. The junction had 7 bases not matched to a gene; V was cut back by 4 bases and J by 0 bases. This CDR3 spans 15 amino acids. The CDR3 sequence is CSVGSGAGGSYEQYF. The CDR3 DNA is TGCAGCGTTGGGTCTGGAGCGGGAGGCTCCTACGAGCAGTACTTC.

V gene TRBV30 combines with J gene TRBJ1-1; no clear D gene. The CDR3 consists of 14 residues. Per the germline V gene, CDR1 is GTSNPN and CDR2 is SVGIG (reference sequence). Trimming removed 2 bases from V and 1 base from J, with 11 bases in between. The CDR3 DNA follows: TGTGCCTGGAGTCTATTAGTGAGGAACACTGAAGCTTTCTTT. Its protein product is CAWSLLVRNTEAFF.

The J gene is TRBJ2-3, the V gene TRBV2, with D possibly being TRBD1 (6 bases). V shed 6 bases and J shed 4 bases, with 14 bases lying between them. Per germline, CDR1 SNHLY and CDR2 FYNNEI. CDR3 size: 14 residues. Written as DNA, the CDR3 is TGTGCCAGCAGAATAAGGGGGTCCGCAGATACGCAGTATTTT. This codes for CASRIRGSADTQYF.